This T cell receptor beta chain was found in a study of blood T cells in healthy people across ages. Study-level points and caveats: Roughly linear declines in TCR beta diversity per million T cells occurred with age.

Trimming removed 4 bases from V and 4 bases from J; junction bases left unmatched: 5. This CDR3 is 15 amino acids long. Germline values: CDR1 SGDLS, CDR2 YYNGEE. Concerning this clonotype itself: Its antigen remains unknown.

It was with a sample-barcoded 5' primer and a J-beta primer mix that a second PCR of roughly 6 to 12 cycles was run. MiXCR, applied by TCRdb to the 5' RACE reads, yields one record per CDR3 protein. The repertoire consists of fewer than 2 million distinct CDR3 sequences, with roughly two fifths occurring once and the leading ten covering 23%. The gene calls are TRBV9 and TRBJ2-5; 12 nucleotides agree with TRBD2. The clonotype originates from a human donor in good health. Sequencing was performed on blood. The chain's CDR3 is CASSITSGRSETQYF. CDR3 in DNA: TGTGCCAGCAGCATTACTAGCGGGAGGTCAGAGACCCAGTACTTC. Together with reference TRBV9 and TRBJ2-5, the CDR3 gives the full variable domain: DSGVTQTPKHLITATGQRVTLRCSPRSGDLSVYWYQQSLDQGLQFLIQYYNGEERAKGNILERFSAQQFPDLHSELNLSSLELGDSALYFCASSITSGRSETQYFGPGTRLLVL.